This T cell receptor beta chain derives from a study of blood T cell repertoires in COVID-19. Study-wide context: T cells, B-cell-depleted T cells, or PBMCs provided the cDNA or gDNA that served as material.

Only in-frame clones appear in the TCRdb table, and some are missing; sequencing was by immunoSEQ multiplex PCR. The data show about 230,000 clones, 80% to 90% seen once. Participants had their cohort set by participant-reported clinical history. The CDR3 is 16 residues long. Between the trimmed V and J ends, which lost 2 bases and 3 bases, there was a span of 16 bases. CDR1 GTSNPN and CDR2 SVGIG come from the germline V gene (reference sequence). The J gene is TRBJ2-2, the V gene TRBV30, with a weak D call TRBD2 (6 bases). The sequence was collected from a man aged 18 to 30 who had recovered from COVID-19. The sample comprised PBMCs or T cells enriched from blood (not recorded which). This CDR3 reads CAWSSASGTYTGELFF. In DNA form, the CDR3 reads TGTGCCTGGAGTTCGGCCTCCGGGACTTACACCGGGGAGCTGTTTTTT.